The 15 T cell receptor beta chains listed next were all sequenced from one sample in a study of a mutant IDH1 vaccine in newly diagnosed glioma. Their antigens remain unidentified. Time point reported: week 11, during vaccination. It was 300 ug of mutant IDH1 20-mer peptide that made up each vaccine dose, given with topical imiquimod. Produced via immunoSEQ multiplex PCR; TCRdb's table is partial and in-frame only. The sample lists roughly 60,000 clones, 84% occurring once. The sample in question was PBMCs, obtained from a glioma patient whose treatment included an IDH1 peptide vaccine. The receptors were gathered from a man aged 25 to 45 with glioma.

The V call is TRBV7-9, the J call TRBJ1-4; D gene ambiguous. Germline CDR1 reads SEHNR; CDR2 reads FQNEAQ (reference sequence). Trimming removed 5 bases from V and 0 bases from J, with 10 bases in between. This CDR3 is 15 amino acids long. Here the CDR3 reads CASSPRGATNEKLFF. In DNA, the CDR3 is TGTGCCAGCAGCCCACGGGGAGCAACTAATGAAAAACTGTTTTTT.

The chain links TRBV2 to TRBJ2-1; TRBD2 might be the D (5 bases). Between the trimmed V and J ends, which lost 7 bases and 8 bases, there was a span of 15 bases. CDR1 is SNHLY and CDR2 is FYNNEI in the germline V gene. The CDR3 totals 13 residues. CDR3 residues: CASNTDLQYEQFF. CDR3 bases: TGTGCCAGCAACACGGACTTACAATATGAGCAGTTCTTC. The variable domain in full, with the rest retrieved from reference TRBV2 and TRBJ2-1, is EPEVTQTPSHQVTQMGQEVILRCVPISNHLYFYWYRQILGQKVEFLVSFYNNEISEKSEIFDDQFSVERPDGSNFTLKIRSTKLEDSAMYFCASNTDLQYEQFFGPGTRLTVL.

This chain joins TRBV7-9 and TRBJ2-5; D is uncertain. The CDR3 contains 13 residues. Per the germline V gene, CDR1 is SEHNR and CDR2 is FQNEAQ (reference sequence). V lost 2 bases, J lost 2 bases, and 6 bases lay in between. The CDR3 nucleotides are TGTGCCAGCAGCTTAAAGTTACAAGAGACCCAGTACTTC. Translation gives CASSLKLQETQYF.

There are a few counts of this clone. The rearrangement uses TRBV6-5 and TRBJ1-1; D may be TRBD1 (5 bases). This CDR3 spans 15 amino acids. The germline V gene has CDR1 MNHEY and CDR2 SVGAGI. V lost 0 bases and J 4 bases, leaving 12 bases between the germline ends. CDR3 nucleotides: TGTGCCAGCAGTTACTCCCAGGGACGGGGCACTGAAGCTTTCTTT. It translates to CASSYSQGRGTEAFF.

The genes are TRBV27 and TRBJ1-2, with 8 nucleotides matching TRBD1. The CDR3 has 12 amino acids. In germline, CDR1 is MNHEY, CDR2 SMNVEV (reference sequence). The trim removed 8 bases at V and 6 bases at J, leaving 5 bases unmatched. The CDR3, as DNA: TGTGCCAGCTCCCAGGGGGCGAATGGCTACACCTTC. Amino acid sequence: CASSQGANGYTF.

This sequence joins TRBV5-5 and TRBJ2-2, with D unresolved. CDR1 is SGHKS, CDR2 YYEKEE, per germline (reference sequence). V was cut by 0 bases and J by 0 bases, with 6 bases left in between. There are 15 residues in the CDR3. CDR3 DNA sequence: TGTGCCAGCAGCTTGGCCTGGTCGAACACCGGGGAGCTGTTTTTT. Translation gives CASSLAWSNTGELFF.

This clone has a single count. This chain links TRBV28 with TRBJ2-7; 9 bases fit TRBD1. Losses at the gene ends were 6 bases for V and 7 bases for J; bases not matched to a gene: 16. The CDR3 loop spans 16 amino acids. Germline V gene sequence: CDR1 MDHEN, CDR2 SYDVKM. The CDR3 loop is CASRETQDRGLREQYF. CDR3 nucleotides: TGTGCCAGCAGGGAGACTCAGGACAGGGGCCTCCGAGAGCAGTACTTC.

CDR3 in amino acids: CASRRQGNGEAFF. In nucleotides, the CDR3 is TGTGCCAGTCGCCGACAGGGCAACGGTGAAGCTTTCTTT. The J gene is TRBJ1-1, the V gene TRBV19; 7 nucleotides match TRBD1. V lost 8 bases to trimming and J lost 7 bases; unmatched junction nucleotides: 10. The CDR3 is 13 residues long. Germline V gene data show CDR1 as LNHDA and CDR2 as SQIVND (reference sequence).

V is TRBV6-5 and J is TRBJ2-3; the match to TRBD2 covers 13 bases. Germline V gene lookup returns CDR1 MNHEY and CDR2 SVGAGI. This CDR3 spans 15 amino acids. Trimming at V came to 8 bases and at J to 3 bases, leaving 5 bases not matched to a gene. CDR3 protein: CASGSGLAGTDTQYF. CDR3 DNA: TGTGCCAGCGGGTCGGGACTAGCGGGGACAGATACGCAGTATTTT.

Here the CDR3 DNA reads TGTGCCAGTAGTACAGGGGCTTACACTGAAGCTTTCTTT. Its translation is CASSTGAYTEAFF. The chain recombines TRBV19 with TRBJ1-1; a weak D match, TRBD1 (6 bases). Germline CDR1 LNHDA, CDR2 SQIVND (reference sequence). Trimming left V 4 bases short and J 3 bases short, with 9 bases between. CDR3 length: 13 amino acids.

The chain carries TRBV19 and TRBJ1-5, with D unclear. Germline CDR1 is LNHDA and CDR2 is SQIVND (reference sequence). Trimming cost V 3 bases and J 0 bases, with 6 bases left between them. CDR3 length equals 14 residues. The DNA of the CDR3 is TGTGCCAGTAGTATCGGATATAGCAATCAGCCCCAGCATTTT. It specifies CASSIGYSNQPQHF. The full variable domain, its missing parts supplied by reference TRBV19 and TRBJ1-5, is DGGITQSPKYLFRKEGQNVTLSCEQNLNHDAMYWYRQDPGQGLRLIYYSQIVNDFQKGDIAEGYSVSREKKESFPLTVTSAQKNPTAFYLCASSIGYSNQPQHFGDGTRLSIL.

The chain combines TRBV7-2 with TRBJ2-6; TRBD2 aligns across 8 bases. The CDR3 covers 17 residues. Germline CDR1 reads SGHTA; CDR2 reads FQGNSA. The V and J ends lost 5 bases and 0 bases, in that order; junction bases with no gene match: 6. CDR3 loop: CASSTSSGFSGANVLTF. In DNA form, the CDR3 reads TGTGCCAGCAGCACCTCTAGCGGGTTCTCTGGGGCCAACGTCCTGACTTTC.

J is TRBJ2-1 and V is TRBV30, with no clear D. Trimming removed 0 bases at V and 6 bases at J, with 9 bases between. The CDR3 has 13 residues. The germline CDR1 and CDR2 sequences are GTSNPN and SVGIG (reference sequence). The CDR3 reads CAWSVASPNEQFF. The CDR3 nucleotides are TGTGCCTGGAGTGTAGCTAGTCCCAATGAGCAGTTCTTC. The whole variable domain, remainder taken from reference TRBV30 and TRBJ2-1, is SQTIHQWPATLVQPVGSPLSLECTVEGTSNPNLYWYRQAAGRGLQLLFYSVGIGQISSEVPQNLSASRPQDRQFILSSKKLLLSDSGFYLCAWSVASPNEQFFGPGTRLTVL.

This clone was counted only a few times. CDR3 protein: CAWSVQLGQPQHF. The CDR3 DNA reads as TGTGCCTGGAGTGTACAGTTAGGTCAGCCCCAGCATTTT. The chain uses TRBV30 and TRBJ1-5; unclear D gene. Trimming pared 0 bases from V and 6 bases from J, leaving 9 bases between. This CDR3 spans 13 amino acids. In germline, CDR1 is GTSNPN, CDR2 SVGIG (reference sequence).

This chain's CDR3 is CASSYNLLVPGQGRSEKLFF. The CDR3 DNA is TGTGCCAGCAGCTATAACTTACTCGTCCCGGGACAGGGTCGAAGCGAAAAACTGTTTTTT. V usage is TRBV9 and J usage is TRBJ1-4, with 9 bases that match TRBD1. CDR3 length: 20 residues. Germline CDR1 is SGDLS and CDR2 is YYNGEE. V lost 4 bases, J lost 8 bases, and 24 bases stayed unmatched.